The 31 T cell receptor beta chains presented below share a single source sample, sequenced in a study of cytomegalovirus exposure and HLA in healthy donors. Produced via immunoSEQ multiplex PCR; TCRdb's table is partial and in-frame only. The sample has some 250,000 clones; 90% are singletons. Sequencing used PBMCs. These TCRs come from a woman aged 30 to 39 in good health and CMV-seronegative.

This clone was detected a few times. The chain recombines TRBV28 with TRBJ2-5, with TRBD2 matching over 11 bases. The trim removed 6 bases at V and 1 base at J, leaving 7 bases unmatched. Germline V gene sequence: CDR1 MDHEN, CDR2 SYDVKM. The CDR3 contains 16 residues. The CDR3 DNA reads TGTGCCAGCAGCGACTTAGCGGGAGGGCTCCAAGAGACCCAGTACTTC. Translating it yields CASSDLAGGLQETQYF.

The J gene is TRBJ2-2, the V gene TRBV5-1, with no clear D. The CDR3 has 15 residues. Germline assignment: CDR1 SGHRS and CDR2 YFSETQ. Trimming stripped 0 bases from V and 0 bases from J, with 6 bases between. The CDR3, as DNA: TGCGCCAGCAGCTTGGGTAGTTCGAACACCGGGGAGCTGTTTTTT. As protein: CASSLGSSNTGELFF. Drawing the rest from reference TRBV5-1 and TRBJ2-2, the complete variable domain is KAGVTQTPRYLIKTRGQQVTLSCSPISGHRSVSWYQQTPGQGLQFLFEYFSETQRNKGNFPGRFSGRQFSNSRSEMNVSTLELGDSALYLCASSLGSSNTGELFFGEGSRLTVL.

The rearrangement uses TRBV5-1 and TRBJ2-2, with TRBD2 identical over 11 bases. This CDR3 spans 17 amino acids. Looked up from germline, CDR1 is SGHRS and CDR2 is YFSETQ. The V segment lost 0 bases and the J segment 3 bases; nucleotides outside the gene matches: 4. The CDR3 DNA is TGCGCCAGCAGCTTGGAGGGACTAGCGGTATACACCGGGGAGCTGTTTTTT. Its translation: CASSLEGLAVYTGELFF.

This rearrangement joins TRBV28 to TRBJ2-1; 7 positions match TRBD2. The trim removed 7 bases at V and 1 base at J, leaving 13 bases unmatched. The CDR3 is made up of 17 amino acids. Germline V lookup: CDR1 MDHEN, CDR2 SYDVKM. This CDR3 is CASTVPTSLLSYNEQFF. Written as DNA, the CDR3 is TGTGCCAGCACCGTACCGACTAGCTTGCTTTCCTACAATGAGCAGTTCTTC.

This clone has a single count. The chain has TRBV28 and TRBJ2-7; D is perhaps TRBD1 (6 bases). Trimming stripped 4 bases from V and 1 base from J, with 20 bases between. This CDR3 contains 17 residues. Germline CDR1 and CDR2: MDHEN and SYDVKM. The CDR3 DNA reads TGTGCCAGCAGTTCGCGGCGTGTGTTTCAGGGGTCCTACGAGCAGTACTTC. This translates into CASSSRRVFQGSYEQYF. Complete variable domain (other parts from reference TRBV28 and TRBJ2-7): DVKVTQSSRYLVKRTGEKVFLECVQDMDHENMFWYRQDPGLGLRLIYFSYDVKMKEKGDIPEGYSVSREKKERFSLILESASTNQTSMYLCASSSRRVFQGSYEQYFGPGTRLTVT.

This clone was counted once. The CDR3 loop reads CASSQETGRYNEQFF. The CDR3 DNA is TGCGCCAGCAGCCAAGAAACAGGACGATACAATGAGCAGTTCTTC. The chain uses TRBV4-3 and TRBJ2-1, with D possibly being TRBD1 (5 bases). V shed 0 bases and J shed 4 bases, with 10 bases lying between them. Germline V gene lookup returns CDR1 LGHNA and CDR2 YSLEER. CDR3 length equals 15 residues.

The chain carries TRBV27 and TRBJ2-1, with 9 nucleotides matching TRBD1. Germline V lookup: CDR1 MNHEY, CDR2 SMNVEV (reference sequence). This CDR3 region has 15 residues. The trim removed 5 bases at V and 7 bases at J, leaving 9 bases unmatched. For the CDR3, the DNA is TGTGCCAGCAGTAACCGGGACAGGGTGGGTAATGAGCAGTTCTTC. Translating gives CASSNRDRVGNEQFF.

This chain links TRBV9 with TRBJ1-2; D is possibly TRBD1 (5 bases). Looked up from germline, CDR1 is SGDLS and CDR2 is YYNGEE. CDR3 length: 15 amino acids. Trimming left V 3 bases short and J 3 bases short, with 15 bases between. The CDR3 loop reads CASSGGVGRDYGYTF. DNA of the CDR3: TGTGCCAGCAGCGGCGGGGTGGGGCGGGACTATGGCTACACCTTC.

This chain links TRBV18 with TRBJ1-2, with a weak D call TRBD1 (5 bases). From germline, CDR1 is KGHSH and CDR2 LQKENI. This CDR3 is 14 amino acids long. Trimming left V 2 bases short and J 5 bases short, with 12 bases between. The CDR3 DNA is TGTGCCAGCTCACCAATACAGGACCGATATGGCTACACCTTC. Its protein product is CASSPIQDRYGYTF.

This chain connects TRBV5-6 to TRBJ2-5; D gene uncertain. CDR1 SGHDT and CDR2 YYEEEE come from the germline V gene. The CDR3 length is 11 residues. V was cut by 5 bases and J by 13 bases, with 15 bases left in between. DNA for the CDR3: TGTGCCAGCAGTAATGGACCACGGGCGTACTTC. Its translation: CASSNGPRAYF.

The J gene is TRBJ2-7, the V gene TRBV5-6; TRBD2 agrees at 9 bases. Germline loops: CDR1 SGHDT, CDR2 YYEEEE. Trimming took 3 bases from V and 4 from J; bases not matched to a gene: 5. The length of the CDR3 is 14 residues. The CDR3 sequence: CASSYRREGYEQYF. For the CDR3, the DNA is TGTGCCAGCAGCTATAGGCGGGAGGGTTACGAGCAGTACTTC.

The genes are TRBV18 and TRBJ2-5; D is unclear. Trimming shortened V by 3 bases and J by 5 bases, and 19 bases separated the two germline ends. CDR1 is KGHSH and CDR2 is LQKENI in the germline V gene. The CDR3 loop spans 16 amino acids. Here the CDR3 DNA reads TGTGCCAGCTCACCCGGTACCCACAGCCTCCTTGAGACCCAGTACTTC. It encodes CASSPGTHSLLETQYF.

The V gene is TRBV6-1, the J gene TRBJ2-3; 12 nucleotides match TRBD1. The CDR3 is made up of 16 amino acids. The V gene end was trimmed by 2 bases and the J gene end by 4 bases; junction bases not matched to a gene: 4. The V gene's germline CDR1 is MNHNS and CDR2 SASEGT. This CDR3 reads CASSEIGTGGPDTQYF. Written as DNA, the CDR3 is TGTGCCAGCAGTGAAATAGGGACAGGGGGCCCAGATACGCAGTATTTT.

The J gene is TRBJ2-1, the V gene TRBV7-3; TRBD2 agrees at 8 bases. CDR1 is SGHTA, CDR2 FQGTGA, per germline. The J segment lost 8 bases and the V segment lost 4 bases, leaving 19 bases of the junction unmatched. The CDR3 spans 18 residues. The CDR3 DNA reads TGTGCCAGCAGCTCCCTGGACCGGGGGCGGGAGGACGTCCATGAGCAGTTCTTC. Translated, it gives CASSSLDRGREDVHEQFF.

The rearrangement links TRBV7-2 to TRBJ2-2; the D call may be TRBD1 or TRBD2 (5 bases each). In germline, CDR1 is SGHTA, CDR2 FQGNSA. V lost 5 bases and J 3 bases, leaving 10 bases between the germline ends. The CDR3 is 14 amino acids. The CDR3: CASSGTGDTGELFF. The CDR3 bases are TGTGCCAGCAGCGGGACCGGGGACACCGGGGAGCTGTTTTTT.

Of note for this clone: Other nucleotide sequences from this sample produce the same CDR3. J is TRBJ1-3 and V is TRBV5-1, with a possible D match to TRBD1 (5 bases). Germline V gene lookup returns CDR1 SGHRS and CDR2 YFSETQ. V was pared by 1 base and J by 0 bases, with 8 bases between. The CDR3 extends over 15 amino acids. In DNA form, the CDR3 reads TGCGCCAGCAGCTTGCGGCAGGGCTCTGGAAACACCATATATTTT. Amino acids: CASSLRQGSGNTIYF. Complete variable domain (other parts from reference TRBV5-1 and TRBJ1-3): KAGVTQTPRYLIKTRGQQVTLSCSPISGHRSVSWYQQTPGQGLQFLFEYFSETQRNKGNFPGRFSGRQFSNSRSEMNVSTLELGDSALYLCASSLRQGSGNTIYFGEGSWLTVV.

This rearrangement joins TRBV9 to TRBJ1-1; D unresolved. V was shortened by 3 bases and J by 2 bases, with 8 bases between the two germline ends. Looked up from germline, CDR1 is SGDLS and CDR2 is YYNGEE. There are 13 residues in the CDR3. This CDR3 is CASSATPNTEAFF. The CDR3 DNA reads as TGTGCCAGCAGCGCTACCCCAAACACTGAAGCTTTCTTT. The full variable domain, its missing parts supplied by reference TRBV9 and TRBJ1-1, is DSGVTQTPKHLITATGQRVTLRCSPRSGDLSVYWYQQSLDQGLQFLIQYYNGEERAKGNILERFSAQQFPDLHSELNLSSLELGDSALYFCASSATPNTEAFFGQGTRLTVV.

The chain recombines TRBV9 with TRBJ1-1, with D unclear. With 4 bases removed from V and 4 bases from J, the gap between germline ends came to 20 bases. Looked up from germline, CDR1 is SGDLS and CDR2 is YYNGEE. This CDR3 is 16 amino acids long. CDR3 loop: CASSPRGDLRVTEAFF. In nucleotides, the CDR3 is TGTGCCAGCAGCCCCCGGGGAGACCTGAGAGTCACTGAAGCTTTCTTT.

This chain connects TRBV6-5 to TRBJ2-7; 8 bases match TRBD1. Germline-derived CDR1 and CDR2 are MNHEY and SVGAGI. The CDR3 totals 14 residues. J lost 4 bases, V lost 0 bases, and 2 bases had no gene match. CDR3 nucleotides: TGTGCCAGCAGTTACTCGGGGACAGGATACGAGCAGTACTTC. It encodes CASSYSGTGYEQYF.

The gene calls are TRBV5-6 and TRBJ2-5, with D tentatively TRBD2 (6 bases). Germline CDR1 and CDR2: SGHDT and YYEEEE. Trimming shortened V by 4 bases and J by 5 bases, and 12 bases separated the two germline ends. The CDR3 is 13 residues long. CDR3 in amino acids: CASSLWGGETQYF. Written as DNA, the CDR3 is TGTGCCAGCAGCCTGTGGGGAGGTGAGACCCAGTACTTC.

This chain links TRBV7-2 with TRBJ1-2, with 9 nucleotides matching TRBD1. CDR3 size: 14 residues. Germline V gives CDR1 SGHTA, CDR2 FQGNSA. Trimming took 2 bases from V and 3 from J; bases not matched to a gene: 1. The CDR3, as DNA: TGTGCCAGCAGCTTACGACAGGGGGACTATGGCTACACCTTC. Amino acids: CASSLRQGDYGYTF.

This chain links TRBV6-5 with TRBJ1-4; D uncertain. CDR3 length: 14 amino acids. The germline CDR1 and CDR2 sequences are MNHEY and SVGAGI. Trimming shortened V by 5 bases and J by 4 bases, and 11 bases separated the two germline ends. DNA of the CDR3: TGTGCCAGCAGTGCCGGGTCCTTTAATGAAAAACTGTTTTTT. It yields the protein CASSAGSFNEKLFF.

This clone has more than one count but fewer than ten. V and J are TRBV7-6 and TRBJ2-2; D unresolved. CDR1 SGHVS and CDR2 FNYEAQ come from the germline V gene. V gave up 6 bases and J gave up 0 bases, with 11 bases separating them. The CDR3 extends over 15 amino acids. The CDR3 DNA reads TGTGCCAGCAGGCTGGCGGTTTCGAACACCGGGGAGCTGTTTTTT. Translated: CASRLAVSNTGELFF.

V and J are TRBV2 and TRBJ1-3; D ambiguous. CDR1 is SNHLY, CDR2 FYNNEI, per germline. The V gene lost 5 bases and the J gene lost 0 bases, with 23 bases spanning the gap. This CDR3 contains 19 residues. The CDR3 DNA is TGTGCCAGCAGTCAACTTCTTTCCCCTGGACTCGGCTCTGGAAACACCATATATTTT. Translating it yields CASSQLLSPGLGSGNTIYF.

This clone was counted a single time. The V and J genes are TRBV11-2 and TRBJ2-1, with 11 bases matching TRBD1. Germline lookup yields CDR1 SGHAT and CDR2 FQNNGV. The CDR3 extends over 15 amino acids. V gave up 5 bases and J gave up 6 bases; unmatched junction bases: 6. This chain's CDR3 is CASSLAGTGGNEQFF. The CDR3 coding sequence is TGTGCCAGCAGCCTTGCCGGGACAGGGGGCAATGAGCAGTTCTTC.

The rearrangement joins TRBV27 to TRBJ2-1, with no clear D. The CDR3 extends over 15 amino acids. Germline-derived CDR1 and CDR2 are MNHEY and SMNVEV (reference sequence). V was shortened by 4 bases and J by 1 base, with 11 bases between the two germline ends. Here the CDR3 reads CASSSFVTSYNEQFF. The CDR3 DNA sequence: TGTGCCAGCAGTTCGTTTGTGACTTCCTACAATGAGCAGTTCTTC.

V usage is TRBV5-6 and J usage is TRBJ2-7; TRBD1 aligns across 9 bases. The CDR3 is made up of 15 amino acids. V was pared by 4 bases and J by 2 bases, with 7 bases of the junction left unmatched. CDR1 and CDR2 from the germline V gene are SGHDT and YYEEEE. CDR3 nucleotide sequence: TGTGCCAGCAGCGGGACCGGGACAGGGACCTACGAGCAGTACTTC. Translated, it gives CASSGTGTGTYEQYF.

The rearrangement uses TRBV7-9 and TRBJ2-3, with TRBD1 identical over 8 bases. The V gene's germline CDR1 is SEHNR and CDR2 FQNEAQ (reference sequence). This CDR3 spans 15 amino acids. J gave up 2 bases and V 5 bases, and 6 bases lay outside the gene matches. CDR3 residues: CASSMGQALTDTQYF. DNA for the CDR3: TGTGCCAGCAGCATGGGACAGGCCCTCACAGATACGCAGTATTTT.

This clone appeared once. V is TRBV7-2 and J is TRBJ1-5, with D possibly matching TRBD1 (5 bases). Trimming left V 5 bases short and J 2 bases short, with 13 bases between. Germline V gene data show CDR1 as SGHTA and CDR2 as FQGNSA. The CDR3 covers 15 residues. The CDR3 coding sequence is TGTGCCAGCAGCACGACAGCTCTGGGCAATCAGCCCCAGCATTTT. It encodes CASSTTALGNQPQHF. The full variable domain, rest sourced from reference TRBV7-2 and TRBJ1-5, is GAGVSQSPSNKVTEKGKDVELRCDPISGHTALYWYRQSLGQGLEFLIYFQGNSAPDKSGLPSDRFSAERTGGSVSTLTIQRTQQEDSAVYLCASSTTALGNQPQHFGDGTRLSIL.

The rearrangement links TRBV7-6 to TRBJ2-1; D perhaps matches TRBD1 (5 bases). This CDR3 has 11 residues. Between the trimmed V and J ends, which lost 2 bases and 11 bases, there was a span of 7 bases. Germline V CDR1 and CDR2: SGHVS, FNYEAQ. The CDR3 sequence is CASSLTGQQFF. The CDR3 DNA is TGTGCCAGCAGCTTAACAGGTCAGCAGTTCTTC.

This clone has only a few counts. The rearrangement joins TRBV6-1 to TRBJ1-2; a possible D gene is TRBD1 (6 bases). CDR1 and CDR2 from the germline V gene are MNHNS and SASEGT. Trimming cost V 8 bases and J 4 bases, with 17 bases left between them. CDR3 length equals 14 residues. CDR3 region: CASGPRGPFYGYTF. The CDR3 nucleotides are TGTGCCAGCGGCCCCAGGGGTCCGTTCTATGGCTACACCTTC.